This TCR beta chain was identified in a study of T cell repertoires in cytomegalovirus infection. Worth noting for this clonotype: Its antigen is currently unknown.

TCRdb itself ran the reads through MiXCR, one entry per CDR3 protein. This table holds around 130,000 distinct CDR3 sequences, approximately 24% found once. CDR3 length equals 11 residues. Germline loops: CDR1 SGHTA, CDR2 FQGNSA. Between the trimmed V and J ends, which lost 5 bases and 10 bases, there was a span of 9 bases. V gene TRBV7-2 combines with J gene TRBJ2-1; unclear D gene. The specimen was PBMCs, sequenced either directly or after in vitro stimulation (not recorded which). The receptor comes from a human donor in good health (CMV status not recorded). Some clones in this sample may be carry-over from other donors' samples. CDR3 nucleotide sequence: TGTGCCAGCAGCCCTCGATCGGAGCAGTTCTTC. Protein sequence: CASSPRSEQFF.